A single sample is the source of the 11 T cell receptor beta chains below, sequenced in a study of shared clonotypes between healthy human individuals. Here immunoSEQ multiplex PCR was the method, and the copy in TCRdb shows in-frame clones only, minus some. The data contain some 2,500,000 clones, under 95% of them singletons. Sample: naive CD4+ T cells from PBMCs. Specified subset: CD45RA+ positively selected. The receptors were sampled from a man between 18 and 35 years old in good health. Some clones in this sample may be carry-over from other donors' samples.

This sequence joins TRBV5-1 and TRBJ2-1, with TRBD1 matching over 9 bases. The CDR3 has 15 amino acids. Germline assignment: CDR1 SGHRS and CDR2 YFSETQ. Trimming cost V 5 bases and J 12 bases; bases outside gene matches: 15. The CDR3 nucleotides read TGCGCCAGCAGTTTCGGGACAGGGTACAATGAGTGGCAGTTCTTC. It translates to CASSFGTGYNEWQFF.

The chain joins TRBV28 to TRBJ2-3, with 10 bases that match TRBD2. This CDR3 region has 18 residues. V dropped 3 bases and J dropped 4; count of bases not matched to a gene: 13. Germline V gene data show CDR1 as MDHEN and CDR2 as SYDVKM. This CDR3 reads CASSFSGLAVGGADTQYF. The CDR3 DNA is TGTGCCAGCAGTTTTAGCGGACTAGCGGTGGGTGGCGCAGATACGCAGTATTTT. Based on the CDR3 plus reference TRBV28 and TRBJ2-3, the full variable domain is DVKVTQSSRYLVKRTGEKVFLECVQDMDHENMFWYRQDPGLGLRLIYFSYDVKMKEKGDIPEGYSVSREKKERFSLILESASTNQTSMYLCASSFSGLAVGGADTQYFGPGTRLTVL.

This rearrangement joins TRBV15 to TRBJ2-7; D is ambiguous. V lost 3 bases to trimming and J lost 5 bases, with 8 bases between them. The CDR3 extends over 12 amino acids. Germline assignment: CDR1 LNHNV and CDR2 YYDKDF (reference sequence). The CDR3 reads CATSRAGHEQYF. The CDR3 nucleotides are TGTGCCACCAGCAGGGCCGGCCACGAGCAGTACTTC.

The chain carries TRBV5-1 and TRBJ2-3; 7 nucleotides line up with TRBD2. Germline CDR1 SGHRS, CDR2 YFSETQ. This CDR3 has 15 amino acids. V lost 4 bases, J lost 0 bases, and 5 bases stayed unmatched. CDR3 DNA sequence: TGCGCCAGCAGCGCGGGAGCCGTTAGCACAGATACGCAGTATTTT. Residues: CASSAGAVSTDTQYF. The full variable domain, in which reference TRBV5-1 and TRBJ2-3 provide the parts outside the CDR3, is KAGVTQTPRYLIKTRGQQVTLSCSPISGHRSVSWYQQTPGQGLQFLFEYFSETQRNKGNFPGRFSGRQFSNSRSEMNVSTLELGDSALYLCASSAGAVSTDTQYFGPGTRLTVL.

Comments on this clone: At one boundary the junction diverges from the germline segment, which might be a read error. The chain carries TRBV5-4 and TRBJ2-3; D perhaps matches TRBD2 (6 bases). Looked up from germline, CDR1 is SGHNT and CDR2 is YYREEE (reference sequence). CDR3 length equals 16 residues. The CDR3 nucleotides read TGTGCTAGCAGCTTGCGGGTCGGGAGTGGCACAGATACGCAGTATTTT. It codes for CASSLRVGSGTDTQYF. Combining the CDR3 with reference TRBV5-4 and TRBJ2-3 gives the whole variable domain ETGVTQSPTHLIKTRGQQVTLRCSSQSGHNTVSWYQQALGQGPQFIFQYYREEENGRGNFPPRFSGLQFPNYSSELNVNALELDDSALYLCASSLRVGSGTDTQYFGPGTRLTVL.

The rearrangement uses TRBV6-4 and TRBJ1-1, with D tentatively TRBD1 (5 bases). The CDR3 extends over 15 amino acids. V lost 3 bases and J lost 5, with 16 bases in between. Germline V gene sequence: CDR1 MRHNA, CDR2 SNTAGT. CDR3 loop: CASSDLRQGWTEAFF. As DNA, the CDR3 is TGTGCCAGCAGTGATCTCCGTCAGGGATGGACTGAAGCTTTCTTT.

The chain employs TRBV9 and TRBJ1-2; 8 nucleotides match TRBD1. Losses at the gene ends were 0 bases for V and 0 bases for J; bases not matched to a gene: 1. The CDR3 is made up of 15 amino acids. Germline V gene data show CDR1 as SGDLS and CDR2 as YYNGEE. The CDR3 nucleotides read TGTGCCAGCAGCGTAGTGACAGGGGCTAACTATGGCTACACCTTC. Its translation: CASSVVTGANYGYTF. The full variable domain, rest sourced from reference TRBV9 and TRBJ1-2, is DSGVTQTPKHLITATGQRVTLRCSPRSGDLSVYWYQQSLDQGLQFLIQYYNGEERAKGNILERFSAQQFPDLHSELNLSSLELGDSALYFCASSVVTGANYGYTFGSGTRLTVV.

V is TRBV7-9 and J is TRBJ2-2; D not certain. Germline values: CDR1 SEHNR, CDR2 FQNEAQ (reference sequence). The CDR3 has 14 residues. V lost 6 bases and J 3 bases, leaving 11 bases between the germline ends. The CDR3 bases are TGTGCCAGCAGTCCACGACGGGACACCGGGGAGCTGTTTTTT. Amino acid sequence: CASSPRRDTGELFF.

Notes on this clone: This sample also contains other DNA sequences that code for the same CDR3. CDR3 residues: CASGDRSGANVLTF. The DNA of the CDR3 is TGTGCCAGCGGCGACCGTTCTGGGGCCAACGTCCTGACTTTC. The V and J genes are TRBV2 and TRBJ2-6; D unresolved. CDR3 length: 14 amino acids. Germline assignment: CDR1 SNHLY and CDR2 FYNNEI. V lost 8 bases, J lost 1 base, and 9 bases lay in between.

This chain joins TRBV2 and TRBJ1-1, with 12 bases fitting TRBD1. Germline trimming cut 7 bases from V and 5 bases from J; bases unmatched to any gene: 5. The CDR3 consists of 14 residues. Germline assignment: CDR1 SNHLY and CDR2 FYNNEI. The CDR3 spells CASTRDRGLTEAFF. The CDR3 DNA reads as TGTGCCAGCACCAGGGACAGGGGGCTGACTGAAGCTTTCTTT.

This chain connects TRBV7-3 to TRBJ2-3; 12 positions match TRBD2. The V and J ends lost 3 bases and 0 bases, in that order; junction bases with no gene match: 4. Germline V CDR1 and CDR2: SGHTA, FQGTGA. The CDR3 totals 17 residues. This CDR3 is CASSLGLAGASTDTQYF. In DNA, the CDR3 is TGTGCCAGCAGCTTGGGACTAGCGGGCGCTAGCACAGATACGCAGTATTTT.